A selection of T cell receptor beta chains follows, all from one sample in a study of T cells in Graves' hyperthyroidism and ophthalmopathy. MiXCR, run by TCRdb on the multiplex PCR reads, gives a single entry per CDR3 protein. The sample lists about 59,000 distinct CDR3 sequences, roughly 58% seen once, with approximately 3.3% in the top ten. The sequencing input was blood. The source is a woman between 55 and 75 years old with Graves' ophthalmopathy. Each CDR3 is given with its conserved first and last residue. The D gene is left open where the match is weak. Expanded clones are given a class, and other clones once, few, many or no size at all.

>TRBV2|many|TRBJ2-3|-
TGTGCCAGCAGTGAGATGGCTAGCGAGTACGATACGCAGTATTTT
CASSEMASEYDTQYF
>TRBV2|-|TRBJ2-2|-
TGTGCCAGCACCCGAACAGGGGAGCTGTTTTTT
CASTRTGELFF
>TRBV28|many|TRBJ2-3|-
TGTGCCAGCGCTACGGCGGATACGCAGTATTTT
CASATADTQYF
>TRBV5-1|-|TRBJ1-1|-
TGCGCCAGCAGCTTGGGGACACTGAACACTGAAGCTTTCTTT
CASSLGTLNTEAFF
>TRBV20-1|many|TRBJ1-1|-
TGCAGTGCTAGACTGACTAGCCGTGCTGAAGCTTTCTTT
CSARLTSRAEAFF
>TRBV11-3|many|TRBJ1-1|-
TGTGCCAGCAGCTTAACGAGTGGGTCCACTGAAGCTTTCTTT
CASSLTSGSTEAFF
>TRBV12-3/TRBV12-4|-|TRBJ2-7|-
TGTGCCAGCAGTCCTGACAGAGCCTACGAGCAGTACTTC
CASSPDRAYEQYF
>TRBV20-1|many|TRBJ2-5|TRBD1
TGCAGTGCTAGCCCCGGGACAGGGTTGTCGGAGACCCAGTACTTC
CSASPGTGLSETQYF
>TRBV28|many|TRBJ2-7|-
TGTGCCAGCAGTTTAGGAAGACTGGGGGAGCAGTACTTC
CASSLGRLGEQYF
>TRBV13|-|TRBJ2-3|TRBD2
TGTGCCAGCAGCTTAGGGACTAGCGGGAGGACAGATACGCAGTATTTT
CASSLGTSGRTDTQYF
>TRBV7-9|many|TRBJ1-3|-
TGTGCCAGCAGCTTAGGAGCAGTAAACTCTGGAAACACCATATATTTT
CASSLGAVNSGNTIYF
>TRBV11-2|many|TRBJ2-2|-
TGTGCCAGCAGAACGGGCGCCGGGGAGCTGTTTTTT
CASRTGAGELFF
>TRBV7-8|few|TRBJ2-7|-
TGTGCCAGCAGCCAGCACGGGACTCGCCTCTCCGAGCAGTACTTC
CASSQHGTRLSEQYF
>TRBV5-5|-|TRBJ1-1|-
TGTGCCAGCAGCTCGTATGGGATTGAAACTTTCTTT
CASSSYGIETFF
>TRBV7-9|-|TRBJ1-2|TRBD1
TGTGCCAGCGGCTTGACAGGGACAGGCTACACCTTC
CASGLTGTGYTF
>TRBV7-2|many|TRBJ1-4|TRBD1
TGTGCCAGCAGCGGAGACAGGGGGAGGGAAAAACTGTTTTTT
CASSGDRGREKLFF
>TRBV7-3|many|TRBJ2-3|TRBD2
TGTGCCAGCAGCTTTGGACTAGCGACTGATACGCAGTATTTT
CASSFGLATDTQYF
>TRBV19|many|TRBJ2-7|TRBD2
TGTGCCAGTAGTATGACTAGCGGGGTTGCGGAGCAGTACTTC
CASSMTSGVAEQYF
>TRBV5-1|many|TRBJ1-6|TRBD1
TGCGCCAGCAGCAGCACAGGGGTCGGGTCACCCCTCCACTTT
CASSSTGVGSPLHF
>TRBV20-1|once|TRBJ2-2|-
-
CSAAAQVGTSEAVLRAGELFF
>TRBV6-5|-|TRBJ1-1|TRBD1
TGTGCCAGCAGTTCCCGGGACAGCTCACGGGTTTTCTTT
CASSSRDSSRVFF